Below, 13 T cell receptor beta chains from the same sample are listed, as sequenced in a study of blood T cell repertoires in COVID-19 (dated by TCRdb to 2019 to 2021). Library generation was performed with the immunoSEQ multiplex PCR assay. TCRdb stores this immuneACCESS table with in-frame sequences only. Part of the clones is absent; in the studies checked, under half of the shortfall reflects unresolved V genes, and no reason is known for the rest. The sample contains about 190,000 clones, around four fifths of them found a single time. About 5% of the sample is in the top ten clones. Sample: peripheral blood. The receptor set was obtained from a woman between 25 and 40 years old with acute or convalescent COVID-19.

This chain uses TRBV28 with TRBJ1-1; D might be TRBD1 (6 bases). The germline CDR1 and CDR2 sequences are MDHEN and SYDVKM. V lost 5 bases and J 11 bases, leaving 12 bases between the germline ends. The CDR3 is 11 residues long. In DNA form, the CDR3 reads TGTGCCAGCAGTCTCACAGGGAAGGCTTTCTTT. The encoded protein is CASSLTGKAFF.

The rearrangement links TRBV3-1 (or the pseudogene TRBV3-2) to TRBJ2-7; D not resolved. Germline lookup yields CDR1 LGHDT and CDR2 YNNKEL (reference sequence). This CDR3 region has 16 residues. V lost 1 base and J 2 bases, leaving 15 bases between the germline ends. DNA for the CDR3: TGTGCCAGCAGCCAAGGAGCACGTAACCCGACCTACGAGCAGTACTTC. The encoded protein is CASSQGARNPTYEQYF.

The chain is built from TRBV12-3 or TRBV12-4 and TRBJ1-2; D unresolved. V lost 4 bases, J lost 4 bases, and 7 bases lay in between. The CDR3 is made up of 12 amino acids. The CDR3 nucleotides read TGTGCCAGCAGTTCAGGTCCCTATGGCTACACCTTC. Amino acids: CASSSGPYGYTF.

The chain combines TRBV7-9 with TRBJ1-1, with D possibly being TRBD1 (5 bases). V shed 3 bases and J shed 6 bases, with 14 bases lying between them. CDR1 and CDR2 from the germline V gene are SEHNR and FQNEAQ (reference sequence). This CDR3 comprises 14 residues. The CDR3: CASSFIGQGAEAFF. In nucleotides, the CDR3 is TGTGCCAGCAGCTTCATAGGACAAGGCGCTGAAGCTTTCTTT. Variable domain in full (rest from reference TRBV7-9 and TRBJ1-1): DTGVSQNPRHKITKRGQNVTFRCDPISEHNRLYWYRQTLGQGPEFLTYFQNEAQLEKSRLLSDRFSAERPKGSFSTLEIQRTEQGDSAMYLCASSFIGQGAEAFFGQGTRLTVV.

The chain carries TRBV11-3 and TRBJ1-1; D remains ambiguous. The CDR3 is 13 amino acids. Deletions cut 4 bases from V and 1 base from J, with 7 bases between. Per the germline V gene, CDR1 is SGHNT and CDR2 is YENEEA. The CDR3 here is CASSSTGNTEAFF. CDR3 DNA: TGTGCCAGCAGCTCGACGGGGAACACTGAAGCTTTCTTT.

The CDR3 spells CASSQSWGRLVYNEQFF. DNA of the CDR3: TGCGCCAGCAGTCAATCCTGGGGCCGGTTAGTCTACAATGAGCAGTTCTTC. The chain uses TRBV23-1 and TRBJ2-1, with D tentatively TRBD1 (5 bases). TRBV23-1 is treated as an ORF (open reading frame) with a function not yet certain. The CDR3 totals 17 residues. V was cut by 0 bases and J by 3 bases, with 15 bases left in between.

This clone was counted between two and nine times. This chain uses TRBV11-2 with TRBJ2-1; 10 bases map to TRBD2. The CDR3 covers 12 residues. Germline-derived CDR1 and CDR2 are SGHAT and FQNNGV. This CDR3 reads CATLAGANEQFF. The CDR3 coding sequence is TGTGCTACCCTAGCGGGAGCCAATGAGCAGTTCTTC. Full variable domain (outside the CDR3, taken from reference TRBV11-2 and TRBJ2-1): EAGVAQSPRYKIIEKRQSVAFWCNPISGHATLYWYQQILGQGPKLLIQFQNNGVVDDSQLPKDRFSAERLKGVDSTLKIQPAKLEDSAVYLCATLAGANEQFFGPGTRLTVL.

This clone occurred a few times. The chain carries TRBV20-1 and TRBJ1-1; possible D gene TRBD1, 6 bases. The CDR3 contains 10 residues. Trimming cost V 6 bases and J 8 bases, with 10 bases left between them. The germline gives CDR1 DFQATT, CDR2 SNEGSKA (reference sequence). CDR3 bases: TGCAGTGCCCAGGACAGAGAAGCTTTCTTT. Its protein is CSAQDREAFF.

The V call is TRBV7-2, the J call TRBJ2-3; no reliable D call. Between the trimmed V and J ends, which lost 1 base and 2 bases, there was a span of 7 bases. The CDR3 consists of 14 residues. Germline CDR1 is SGHTA and CDR2 is FQGNSA. For the CDR3, the DNA is TGTGCCAGCAGCTTAGGCAGAACCACAGATACGCAGTATTTT. The encoded protein is CASSLGRTTDTQYF.

V and J are TRBV6-1 and TRBJ2-7, with 8 positions matching TRBD1. The length of the CDR3 is 15 residues. Trimming cost V 0 bases and J 9 bases; bases outside gene matches: 10. The germline V gene encodes CDR1 MNHNS and CDR2 SASEGT. The CDR3 spells CASSEAQGQGYWQYF. Written as DNA, the CDR3 is TGTGCCAGCAGTGAAGCTCAAGGACAGGGATATTGGCAGTACTTC.

This sequence joins TRBV19 and TRBJ1-1; 7 bases fit TRBD1. The CDR3 totals 13 residues. V gave up 3 bases and J gave up 6 bases; unmatched junction bases: 4. CDR1 and CDR2 from the germline V gene are LNHDA and SQIVND (reference sequence). The CDR3, as DNA: TGTGCCAGTAGTATGAGACAGGGCCCTGAAGCTTTCTTT. Residues: CASSMRQGPEAFF.

The chain links TRBV5-1 to TRBJ2-7; perhaps TRBD1 as D (6 bases). V lost 2 bases, J lost 5 bases, and 17 bases lay in between. In germline, CDR1 is SGHRS, CDR2 YFSETQ. The CDR3 length is 15 residues. The CDR3 sequence: CASSFLGDRLNEQYF. The CDR3 DNA is TGCGCCAGCAGCTTTTTGGGCGACAGGTTGAACGAGCAGTACTTC.

This clone came up once. The chain links TRBV11-3 to TRBJ2-1; 9 nucleotides match TRBD1. V dropped 5 bases and J dropped 5; count of bases not matched to a gene: 10. Germline V gene sequence: CDR1 SGHNT, CDR2 YENEEA. The CDR3 runs 16 residues. CDR3: CASSPTTGGGHNEQFF. The CDR3 DNA sequence: TGTGCCAGCAGCCCTACGACAGGGGGAGGCCACAATGAGCAGTTCTTC.